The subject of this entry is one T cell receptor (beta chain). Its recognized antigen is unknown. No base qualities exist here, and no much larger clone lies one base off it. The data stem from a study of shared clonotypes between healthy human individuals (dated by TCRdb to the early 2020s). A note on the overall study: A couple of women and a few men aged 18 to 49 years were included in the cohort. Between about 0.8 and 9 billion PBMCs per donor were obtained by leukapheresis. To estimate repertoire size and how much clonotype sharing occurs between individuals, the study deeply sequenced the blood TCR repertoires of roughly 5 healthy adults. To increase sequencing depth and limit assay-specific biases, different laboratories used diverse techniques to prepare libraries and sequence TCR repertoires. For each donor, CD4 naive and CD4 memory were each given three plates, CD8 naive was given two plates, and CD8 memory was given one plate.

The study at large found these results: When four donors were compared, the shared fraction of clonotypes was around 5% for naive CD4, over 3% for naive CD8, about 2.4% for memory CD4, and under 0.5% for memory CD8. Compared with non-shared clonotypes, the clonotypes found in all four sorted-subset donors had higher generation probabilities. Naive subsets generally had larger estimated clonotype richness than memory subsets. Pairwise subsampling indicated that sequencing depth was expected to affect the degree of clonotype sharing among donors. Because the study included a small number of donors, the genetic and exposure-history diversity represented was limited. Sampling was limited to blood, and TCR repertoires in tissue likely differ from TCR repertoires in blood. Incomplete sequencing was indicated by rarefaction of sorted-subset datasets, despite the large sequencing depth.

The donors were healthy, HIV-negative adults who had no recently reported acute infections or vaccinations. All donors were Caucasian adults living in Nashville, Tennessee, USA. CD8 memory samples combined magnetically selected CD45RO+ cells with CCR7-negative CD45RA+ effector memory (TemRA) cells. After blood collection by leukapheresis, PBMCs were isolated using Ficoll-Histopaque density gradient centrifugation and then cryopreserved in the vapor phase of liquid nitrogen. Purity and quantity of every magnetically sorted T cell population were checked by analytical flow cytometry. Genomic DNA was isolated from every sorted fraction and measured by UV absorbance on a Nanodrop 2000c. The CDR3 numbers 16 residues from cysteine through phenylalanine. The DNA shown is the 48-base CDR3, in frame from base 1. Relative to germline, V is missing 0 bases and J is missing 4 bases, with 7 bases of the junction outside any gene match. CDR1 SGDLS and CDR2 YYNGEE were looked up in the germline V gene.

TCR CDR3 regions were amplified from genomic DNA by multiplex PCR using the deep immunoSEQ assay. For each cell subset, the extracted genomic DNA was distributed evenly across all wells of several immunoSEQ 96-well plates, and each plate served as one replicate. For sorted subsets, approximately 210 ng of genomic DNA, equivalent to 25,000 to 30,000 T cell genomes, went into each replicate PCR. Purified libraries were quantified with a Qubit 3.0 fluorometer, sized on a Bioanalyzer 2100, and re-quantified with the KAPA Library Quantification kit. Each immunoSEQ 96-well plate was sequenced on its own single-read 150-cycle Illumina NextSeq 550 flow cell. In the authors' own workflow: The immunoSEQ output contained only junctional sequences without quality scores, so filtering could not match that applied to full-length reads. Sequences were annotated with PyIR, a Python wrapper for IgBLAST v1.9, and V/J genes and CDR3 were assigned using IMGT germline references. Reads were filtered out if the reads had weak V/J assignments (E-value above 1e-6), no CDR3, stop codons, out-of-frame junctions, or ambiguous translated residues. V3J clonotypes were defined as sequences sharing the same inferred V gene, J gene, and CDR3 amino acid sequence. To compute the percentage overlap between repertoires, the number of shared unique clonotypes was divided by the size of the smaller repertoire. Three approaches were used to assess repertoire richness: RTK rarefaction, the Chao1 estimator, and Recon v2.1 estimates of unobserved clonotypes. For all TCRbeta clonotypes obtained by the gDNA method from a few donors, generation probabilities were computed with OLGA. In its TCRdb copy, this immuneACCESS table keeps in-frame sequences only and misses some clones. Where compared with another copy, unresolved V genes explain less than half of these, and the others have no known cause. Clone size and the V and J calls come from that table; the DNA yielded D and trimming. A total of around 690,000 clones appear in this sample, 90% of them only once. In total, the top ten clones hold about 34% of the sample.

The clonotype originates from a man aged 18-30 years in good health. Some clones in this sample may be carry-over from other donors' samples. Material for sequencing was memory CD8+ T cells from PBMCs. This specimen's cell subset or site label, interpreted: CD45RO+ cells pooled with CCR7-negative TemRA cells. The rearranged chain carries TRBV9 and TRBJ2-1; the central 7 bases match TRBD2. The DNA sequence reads TGTGCCAGCAGCGTAGTTGGCGGGGGATTGTACAATGAGCAGTTCTTC. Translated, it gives CASSVVGGGLYNEQFF. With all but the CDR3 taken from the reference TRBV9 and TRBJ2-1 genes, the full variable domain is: DSGVTQTPKHLITATGQRVTLRCSPRSGDLSVYWYQQSLDQGLQFLIQYYNGEERAKGNILERFSAQQFPDLHSELNLSSLELGDSALYFCASSVVGGGLYNEQFFGPGTRLTVL.